The 30 T cell receptor beta chains reported below all come from one sample, sequenced in a study of molecular identifiers for immune sequencing clone quantification (dated by TCRdb to the late 2010s). The library came from PCR. These reads were obtained on a NextSeq 500. The public sequencing data were trimmed at Q25 with fastp and processed into clonotypes with MiXCR by TCRdb, which kept only in-frame beta chains. For every CDR3 protein sequence, its rows merge into one entry that carries the most common genes and DNA. This sample holds 75,000 to 95,000 distinct CDR3 sequences; 25% were observed only once. Together, the top ten hold about 0.73% of the sample. The source material was naive CD8+ T cells from blood, with Jurkat cell RNA spiked in. What this sample's cell subset or site label stands for: FACS-sorted CD8+CD4-CCR7+CD45RA+ naive T cells. These receptor sequences come from a human donor in good health. Some libraries in this study had Jurkat cell RNA spiked in.

The V gene is TRBV11-2, the J gene TRBJ1-1; D perhaps matches TRBD1 (6 bases). There are 16 residues in the CDR3. The germline gives CDR1 SGHAT, CDR2 FQNNGV. V gave up 1 base and J gave up 1 base, with 13 bases separating them. CDR3 DNA sequence: TGTGCCAGCAGCTTAGCTGTCAGGGGATCGAACACTGAAGCTTTCTTT. This gives the protein CASSLAVRGSNTEAFF.

This clonotype has at least ten counts. The V gene is TRBV27, the J gene TRBJ2-3; 16 positions agree with TRBD2. Germline CDR1 reads MNHEY; CDR2 reads SMNVEV (reference sequence). V dropped 7 bases and J dropped 5; count of bases not matched to a gene: 6. This CDR3 has 16 amino acids. The CDR3: CASKGLAGGPLDTQYF. CDR3 in DNA: TGTGCCAGCAAGGGACTAGCGGGGGGGCCCTTAGATACGCAGTATTTT.

This clonotype was found many times. The chain joins TRBV7-9 to TRBJ2-3; 7 bases fit TRBD2. The junction had 9 bases not matched to a gene; V was cut back by 1 base and J by 2 bases. Germline loops: CDR1 SEHNR, CDR2 FQNEAQ (reference sequence). This CDR3 comprises 17 residues. The CDR3 here is CASSLVLAGDLTDTQYF. For the CDR3, the DNA is TGTGCCAGCAGCTTAGTGTTGGCGGGGGACCTCACAGATACGCAGTATTTT.

In the case of this clonotype: It may be a read error: a sequence one base away is much more abundant. The chain uses TRBV4-3 and TRBJ1-3; 7 bases line up with TRBD1. Looked up from germline, CDR1 is LGHNA and CDR2 is YSLEER. The V gene end was trimmed by 0 bases and the J gene end by 0 bases; junction bases not matched to a gene: 11. CDR3 length: 19 residues. The CDR3 nucleotides read TGCGCCAGCAGCCAAGATCGGGGGACAGTCTGCAACTCTGGAAACACCATATATTTT. Its translation is CASSQDRGTVCNSGNTIYF.

V usage is TRBV12-3 or TRBV12-4 and J usage is TRBJ2-7; no reliable D call. The CDR3 spans 11 residues. The V and J ends lost 4 bases and 3 bases respectively, with 4 bases between them. DNA for the CDR3: TGTGCCAGCAGTTCCGACTACGAGCAGTACTTC. Amino acids: CASSSDYEQYF.

This clonotype has at least ten counts. CDR3 loop: CSVGTYTDTQYF. For the CDR3, the DNA is TGCAGTGTGGGGACTTATACAGATACGCAGTATTTT. The chain couples TRBV20-1 to TRBJ2-3; possibly TRBD2 for D (6 bases). The CDR3 covers 12 residues. Trimming took 7 bases from V and 3 from J, leaving 11 bases between them. CDR1 and CDR2 (germline): DFQATT, SNEGSKA (reference sequence).

This clonotype occurred many times. This chain connects TRBV23-1 to TRBJ2-5, with D tentatively TRBD1 (6 bases). TRBV23-1 is sorted into the ORF group, with uncertain function. This CDR3 has 16 residues. Between the trimmed V and J ends, which lost 0 bases and 0 bases, there was a span of 11 bases. Here the CDR3 reads CASSQSRYRDQETQYF. The CDR3 region has the DNA TGCGCCAGCAGTCAATCGCGGTACAGGGACCAAGAGACCCAGTACTTC.

Concerning this clonotype itself: A read error is possible here, since a much larger clone lies one base away. This chain's CDR3 is CASSLVGTNTEAFF. In DNA, the CDR3 is TGTGCCAGCAGCTTGGTGGGCACGAACACTGAAGCTTTCTTT. The chain couples TRBV5-6 to TRBJ1-1; D is unresolved. The CDR3 runs to 14 residues. V shed 0 bases and J shed 1 base, with 7 bases lying between them. Looked up from germline, CDR1 is SGHDT and CDR2 is YYEEEE.

About this clonotype: No conserved phenylalanine or tryptophan ends this CDR3, so it is likely a read error. The chain's CDR3 is CASSPGVSSPLHS. The CDR3 bases are TGTGCCAGTAGTCCCGGGGTGAGTTCACCCCTCCACTCT. The rearrangement joins TRBV19 to TRBJ1-6; D unresolved. The CDR3 spans 13 residues. V lost 5 bases and J 9 bases, leaving 11 bases between the germline ends. Germline lookup yields CDR1 LNHDA and CDR2 SQIVND (reference sequence).

This clonotype has more than one count but fewer than ten. This chain links TRBV4-3 with TRBJ1-5; TRBD1 aligns across 7 bases. From germline, CDR1 is LGHNA and CDR2 YSLEER. J was trimmed by 1 base and V by 1 base; bases with no gene match: 1. The CDR3 consists of 15 residues. DNA for the CDR3: TGCGCCAGCAGCCAAGGACAGGGAAGCAATCAGCCCCAGCATTTT. Translating gives CASSQGQGSNQPQHF.

This clonotype was counted ten times or more. The chain has TRBV12-3 or TRBV12-4 and TRBJ2-5; D possibly corresponds to TRBD1 (6 bases). The CDR3 covers 14 residues. V was trimmed by 6 bases and J by 1 base, leaving 12 bases between them. The CDR3 spells CASSQTGSQETQYF. CDR3 sequence (DNA): TGTGCCAGCAGCCAAACAGGGTCCCAAGAGACCCAGTACTTC.

The J gene is TRBJ1-2, the V gene TRBV27; a weak D match, TRBD1 (5 bases). CDR3 length equals 15 residues. Germline lookup yields CDR1 MNHEY and CDR2 SMNVEV (reference sequence). V lost 2 bases to trimming and J lost 0 bases, with 10 bases between them. This CDR3 is CASSLEGTTNYGYTF. As DNA, the CDR3 is TGTGCCAGCAGTTTAGAGGGGACCACTAACTATGGCTACACCTTC.

J is TRBJ2-3 and V is TRBV7-9; no clear D gene. The germline V gene encodes CDR1 SEHNR and CDR2 FQNEAQ (reference sequence). Deletions cut 7 bases from V and 5 bases from J, with 10 bases between. The CDR3 spans 12 residues. CDR3 region: CASTEDGDTQYF. The CDR3 region has the DNA TGTGCCAGCACGGAAGACGGAGATACGCAGTATTTT.

This clonotype was observed a few times. The chain employs TRBV27 and TRBJ2-7; either TRBD1 or TRBD2 may fit D (5 bases each). Trimming left V 6 bases short and J 2 bases short, with 11 bases between. This CDR3 comprises 13 residues. Germline V lookup: CDR1 MNHEY, CDR2 SMNVEV (reference sequence). CDR3 nucleotides: TGTGCCAGCAGACCGGGGCAAACCTACGAGCAGTACTTC. This gives the protein CASRPGQTYEQYF.

The rearrangement links TRBV6-1 to TRBJ1-1; 7 nucleotides align to TRBD1. The V segment lost 7 bases and the J segment 1 base; nucleotides outside the gene matches: 6. The CDR3 spans 14 residues. Germline CDR1 and CDR2: MNHNS and SASEGT. CDR3 amino acids: CASNRGEWNTEAFF. In DNA form, the CDR3 reads TGTGCCAGCAACAGGGGAGAATGGAACACTGAAGCTTTCTTT.

This clonotype turned up a few times. The chain links TRBV20-1 to TRBJ2-7, with no clear D. CDR3 length: 13 residues. CDR1 and CDR2 from the germline V gene are DFQATT and SNEGSKA (reference sequence). V lost 2 bases and J 3 bases, leaving 11 bases between the germline ends. CDR3 sequence reads: CSARTWANYEQYF. The CDR3 nucleotides read TGCAGTGCTAGAACCTGGGCAAACTACGAGCAGTACTTC.

Notes on this clonotype: A single base separates this from a much larger clone, so it may be a read error. The J gene is TRBJ2-7, the V gene TRBV12-3 or TRBV12-4, with unresolved D. CDR3 length equals 16 residues. Deletions cut 4 bases from V and 2 bases from J, with 18 bases between. CDR3 in amino acids: CASSSSTPPSAYEQYF. DNA for the CDR3: TGTGCCAGCAGTTCATCCACACCGCCCTCGGCCTACGAGCAGTACTTC.

This clonotype was seen more than once but under ten times. This chain's CDR3 is CASSLYGDPYEQYF. CDR3 sequence (DNA): TGTGCCAGCAGCTTATACGGGGACCCCTACGAGCAGTACTTC. V is TRBV7-9 and J is TRBJ2-7; possibly TRBD1 or TRBD2 for D (5 bases each). CDR3 length: 14 residues. In germline, CDR1 is SEHNR, CDR2 FQNEAQ (reference sequence). Trimming shortened V by 2 bases and J by 2 bases, and 10 bases separated the two germline ends. The whole variable domain, filled in from reference TRBV7-9 and TRBJ2-7, reads DTGVSQNPRHKITKRGQNVTFRCDPISEHNRLYWYRQTLGQGPEFLTYFQNEAQLEKSRLLSDRFSAERPKGSFSTLEIQRTEQGDSAMYLCASSLYGDPYEQYFGPGTRLTVT.

J is TRBJ2-6 and V is TRBV12-3 or TRBV12-4; D is unresolved. V lost 7 bases and J 1 base, leaving 5 bases between the germline ends. CDR3 size: 13 residues. The CDR3 region is CASNLSGANVLTF. The CDR3 nucleotides are TGTGCCAGCAATCTTTCTGGGGCCAACGTCCTGACTTTC.

The sample holds a few counts of this clonotype. The chain has TRBV5-8 and TRBJ2-3; D is uncertain. The CDR3 length is 13 residues. The V gene lost 0 bases and the J gene lost 5 bases, with 7 bases spanning the gap. The V gene's germline CDR1 is SGHTS and CDR2 YDEGEE. The CDR3 coding sequence is TGTGCCAGCAGCTTGGCCTGGGAAGATACGCAGTATTTT. Its translation: CASSLAWEDTQYF.

This clonotype was recorded at least ten times. This chain uses TRBV20-1 with TRBJ1-6, with a possible D match to TRBD1 (5 bases). This CDR3 contains 13 residues. CDR1 DFQATT and CDR2 SNEGSKA come from the germline V gene (reference sequence). V lost 1 base to trimming and J lost 10 bases, with 11 bases between them. The CDR3 here is CSARGQGESPLHF. The CDR3, as DNA: TGCAGTGCTAGAGGTCAGGGCGAATCACCCCTCCACTTT.

The chain joins TRBV12-3 or TRBV12-4 to TRBJ2-5; D is ambiguous. Trimming took off 3 bases at V and 2 bases at J, with 10 bases between the two ends. CDR3 size: 14 residues. The CDR3 loop is CASSFDTAQETQYF. CDR3 DNA: TGTGCCAGCAGTTTTGATACGGCACAAGAGACCCAGTACTTC.

This clonotype was counted a few times. CDR3 protein: CAIRGDRYEQYF. CDR3 DNA: TGTGCCATCAGGGGGGACAGATACGAGCAGTACTTC. J is TRBJ2-7 and V is TRBV10-3; 7 bases align to TRBD1. This CDR3 region has 12 residues. From germline, CDR1 is ENHRY and CDR2 SYGVKD. V trimming: 6 bases; J trimming: 4 bases; junction bases outside the gene matches: 3.

Ten or more counts support this clonotype. The gene calls are TRBV28 and TRBJ2-5; D might be TRBD1 (6 bases). CDR1 is MDHEN and CDR2 is SYDVKM in the germline V gene. There are 17 residues in the CDR3. The V and J ends lost 3 bases and 2 bases respectively, with 19 bases between them. The CDR3 region is CASSFPTSPGEQETQYF. DNA for the CDR3: TGTGCCAGCAGTTTCCCAACCTCCCCAGGGGAACAAGAGACCCAGTACTTC.

This clonotype was seen at least ten times. This chain uses TRBV5-6 with TRBJ2-3; the match to TRBD2 covers 10 bases. Per the germline V gene, CDR1 is SGHDT and CDR2 is YYEEEE. V shed 1 base, J shed 2 bases, and the junction held 4 bases outside the gene matches. The CDR3 length is 16 residues. The CDR3 nucleotides read TGTGCCAGCAGCTTGCTAGCGGGGGATACCACAGATACGCAGTATTTT. Translating gives CASSLLAGDTTDTQYF. The full variable domain, its missing parts supplied by reference TRBV5-6 and TRBJ2-3, is DAGVTQSPTHLIKTRGQQVTLRCSPKSGHDTVSWYQQALGQGPQFIFQYYEEEERQRGNFPDRFSGHQFPNYSSELNVNALLLGDSALYLCASSLLAGDTTDTQYFGPGTRLTVL.

This clonotype was counted many times. This chain connects TRBV7-9 to TRBJ1-5; D not resolved. The length of the CDR3 is 13 residues. In germline, CDR1 is SEHNR, CDR2 FQNEAQ (reference sequence). V dropped 2 bases and J dropped 4 bases, with 6 bases sitting between them. The CDR3 loop is CASSLYGNQPQHF. The CDR3 DNA reads TGTGCCAGCAGCTTATATGGAAATCAGCCCCAGCATTTT.

This clonotype was found many times. The chain is built from TRBV7-6 and TRBJ1-5, with D possibly being TRBD1 (5 bases). V gave up 0 bases and J gave up 4 bases, with 7 bases separating them. Per the germline V gene, CDR1 is SGHVS and CDR2 is FNYEAQ. The CDR3 covers 14 residues. The CDR3 loop is CASSLAPGNQPQHF. DNA for the CDR3: TGTGCCAGCAGCTTAGCCCCAGGGAATCAGCCCCAGCATTTT.

This clonotype has ten or more counts. The rearrangement links TRBV27 to TRBJ1-5; D is perhaps TRBD1 (5 bases). The CDR3 spans 14 residues. From germline, CDR1 is MNHEY and CDR2 SMNVEV (reference sequence). The V end was cut by 4 bases, the J end by 3 bases, with 10 bases between. CDR3 coding DNA: TGTGCCAGCAGTTCCGGGGGTTTCAATCAGCCCCAGCATTTT. Encoded protein: CASSSGGFNQPQHF.

This clonotype was found a few times. This chain links TRBV20-1 with TRBJ2-1; D is uncertain. This CDR3 spans 13 amino acids. CDR1 DFQATT and CDR2 SNEGSKA come from the germline V gene (reference sequence). Trimming pared 0 bases from V and 3 bases from J, leaving 6 bases between. In DNA, the CDR3 is TGCAGTGCTAGAGACGGGCTCTACAATGAGCAGTTCTTC. Translating it yields CSARDGLYNEQFF.

This clonotype was recorded a few times. The rearrangement joins TRBV7-6 to TRBJ2-1; no definite D call. In germline, CDR1 is SGHVS, CDR2 FNYEAQ. The ends were cut back, 5 bases at V and 5 bases at J, with 10 bases in the middle. The CDR3 is 13 residues long. CDR3 sequence (DNA): TGTGCCAGCAGCCTCTATCAGAACAATGAGCAGTTCTTC. This encodes CASSLYQNNEQFF.